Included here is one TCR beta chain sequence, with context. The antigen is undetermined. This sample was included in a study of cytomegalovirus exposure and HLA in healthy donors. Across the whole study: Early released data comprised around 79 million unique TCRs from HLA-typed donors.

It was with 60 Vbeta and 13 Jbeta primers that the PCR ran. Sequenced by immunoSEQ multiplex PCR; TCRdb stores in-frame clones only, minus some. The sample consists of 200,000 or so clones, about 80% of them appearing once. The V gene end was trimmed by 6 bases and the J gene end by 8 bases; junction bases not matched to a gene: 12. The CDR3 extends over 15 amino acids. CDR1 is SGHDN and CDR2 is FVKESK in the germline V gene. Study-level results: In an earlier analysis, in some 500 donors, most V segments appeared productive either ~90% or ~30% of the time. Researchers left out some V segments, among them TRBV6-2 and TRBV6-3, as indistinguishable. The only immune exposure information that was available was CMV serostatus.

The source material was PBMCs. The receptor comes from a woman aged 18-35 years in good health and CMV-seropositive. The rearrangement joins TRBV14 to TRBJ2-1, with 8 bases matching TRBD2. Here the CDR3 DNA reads TGTGCCAGCAGTATGACGGGGGGGATTATCTATGAGCAGTTCTTC. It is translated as CASSMTGGIIYEQFF.